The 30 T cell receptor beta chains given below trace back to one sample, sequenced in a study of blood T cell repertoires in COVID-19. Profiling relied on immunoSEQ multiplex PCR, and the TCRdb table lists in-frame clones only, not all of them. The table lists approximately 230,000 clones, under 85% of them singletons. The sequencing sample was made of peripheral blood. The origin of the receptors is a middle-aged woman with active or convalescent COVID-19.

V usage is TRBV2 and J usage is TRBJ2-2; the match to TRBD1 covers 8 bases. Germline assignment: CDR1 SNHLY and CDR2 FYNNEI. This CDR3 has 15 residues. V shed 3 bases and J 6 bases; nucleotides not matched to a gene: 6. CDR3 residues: CASSEDRDGPGELFF. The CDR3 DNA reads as TGTGCCAGCAGTGAGGACAGGGACGGCCCCGGGGAGCTGTTTTTT. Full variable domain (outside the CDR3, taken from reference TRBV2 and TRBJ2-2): EPEVTQTPSHQVTQMGQEVILRCVPISNHLYFYWYRQILGQKVEFLVSFYNNEISEKSEIFDDQFSVERPDGSNFTLKIRSTKLEDSAMYFCASSEDRDGPGELFFGEGSRLTVL.

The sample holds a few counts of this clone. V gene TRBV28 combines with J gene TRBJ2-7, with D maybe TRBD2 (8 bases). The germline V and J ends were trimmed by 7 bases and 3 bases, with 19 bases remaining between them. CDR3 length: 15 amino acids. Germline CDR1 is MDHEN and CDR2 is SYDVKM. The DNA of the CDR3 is TGTGCCAGCATTAGGACAGGTCGGGGGGGCTACGAGCAGTACTTC. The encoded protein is CASIRTGRGGYEQYF.

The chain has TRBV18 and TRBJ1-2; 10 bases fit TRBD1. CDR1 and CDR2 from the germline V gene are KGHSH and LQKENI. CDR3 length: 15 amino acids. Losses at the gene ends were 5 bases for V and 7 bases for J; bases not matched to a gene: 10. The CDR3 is CASSTSRQGAIGYTF. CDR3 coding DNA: TGTGCCAGCTCAACATCAAGACAGGGGGCTATTGGCTACACCTTC.

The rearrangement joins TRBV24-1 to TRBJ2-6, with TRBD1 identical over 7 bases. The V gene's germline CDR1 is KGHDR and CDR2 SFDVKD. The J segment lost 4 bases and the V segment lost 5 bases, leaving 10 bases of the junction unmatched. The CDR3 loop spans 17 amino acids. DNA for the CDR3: TGTGCCACCAGTGCTAACCTACAGGGGACCGGGGCCAACGTCCTGACTTTC. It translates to CATSANLQGTGANVLTF.

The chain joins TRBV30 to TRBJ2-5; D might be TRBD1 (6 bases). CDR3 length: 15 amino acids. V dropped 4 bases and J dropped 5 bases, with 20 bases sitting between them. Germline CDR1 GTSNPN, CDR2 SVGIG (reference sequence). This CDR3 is CAWMGAAELGETQYF. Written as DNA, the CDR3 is TGTGCCTGGATGGGGGCGGCAGAGCTTGGGGAGACCCAGTACTTC.

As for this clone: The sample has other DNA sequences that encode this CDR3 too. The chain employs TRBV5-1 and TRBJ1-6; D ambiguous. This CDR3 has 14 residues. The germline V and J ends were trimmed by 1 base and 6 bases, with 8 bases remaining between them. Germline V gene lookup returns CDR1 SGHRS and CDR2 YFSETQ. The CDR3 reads CASSLSGSNSPLHF. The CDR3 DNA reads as TGCGCCAGCAGCTTGTCCGGGTCTAATTCACCCCTCCACTTT.

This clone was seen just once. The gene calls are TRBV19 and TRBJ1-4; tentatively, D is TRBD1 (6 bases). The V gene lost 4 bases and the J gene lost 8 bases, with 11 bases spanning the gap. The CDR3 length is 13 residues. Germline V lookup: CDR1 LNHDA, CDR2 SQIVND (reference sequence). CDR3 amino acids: CASSTGVREKLFF. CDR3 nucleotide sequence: TGTGCCAGTAGTACAGGGGTCCGCGAAAAACTGTTTTTT.

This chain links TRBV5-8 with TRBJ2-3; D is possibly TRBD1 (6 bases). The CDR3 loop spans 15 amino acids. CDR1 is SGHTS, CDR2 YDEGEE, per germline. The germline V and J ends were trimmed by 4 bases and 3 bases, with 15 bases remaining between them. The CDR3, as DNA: TGTGCCAGCAGCGTTACAGGGTCGGAAACAGATACGCAGTATTTT. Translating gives CASSVTGSETDTQYF.

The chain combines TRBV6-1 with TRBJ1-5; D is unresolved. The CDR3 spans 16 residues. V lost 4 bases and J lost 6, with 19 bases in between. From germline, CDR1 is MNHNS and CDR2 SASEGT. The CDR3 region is CASSAGWGDEGQPQHF. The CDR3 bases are TGTGCCAGCAGTGCAGGCTGGGGAGACGAAGGTCAGCCCCAGCATTTT.

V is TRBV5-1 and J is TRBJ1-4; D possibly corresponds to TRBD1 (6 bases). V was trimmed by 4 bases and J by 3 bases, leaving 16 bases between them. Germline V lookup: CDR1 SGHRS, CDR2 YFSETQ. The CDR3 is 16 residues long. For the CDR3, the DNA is TGCGCCAGCAGCAATCTCGCCGGGACACCTAATGAAAAACTGTTTTTT. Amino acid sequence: CASSNLAGTPNEKLFF.

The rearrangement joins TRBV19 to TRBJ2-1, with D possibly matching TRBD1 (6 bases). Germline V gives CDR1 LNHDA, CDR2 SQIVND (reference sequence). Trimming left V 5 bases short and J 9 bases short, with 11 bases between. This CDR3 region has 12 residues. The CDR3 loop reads CASSRNRAEQFF. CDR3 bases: TGTGCCAGTAGTCGAAACAGGGCTGAGCAGTTCTTC.

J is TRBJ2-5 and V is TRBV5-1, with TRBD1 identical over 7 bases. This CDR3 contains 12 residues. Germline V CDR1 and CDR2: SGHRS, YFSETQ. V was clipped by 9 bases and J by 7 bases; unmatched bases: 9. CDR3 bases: TGCGCCATCCGAGGGACAGACGGGACCCAGTACTTC. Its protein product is CAIRGTDGTQYF.

The CDR3 DNA reads TGTGCCAGCAGTTTAGAGGGGGCGAGCAATCAGCCCCAGCATTTT. This gives the protein CASSLEGASNQPQHF. J is TRBJ1-5 and V is TRBV28; 7 nucleotides align to TRBD1. This CDR3 spans 15 amino acids. J was trimmed by 1 base and V by 2 bases; bases with no gene match: 2. Germline V gene sequence: CDR1 MDHEN, CDR2 SYDVKM.

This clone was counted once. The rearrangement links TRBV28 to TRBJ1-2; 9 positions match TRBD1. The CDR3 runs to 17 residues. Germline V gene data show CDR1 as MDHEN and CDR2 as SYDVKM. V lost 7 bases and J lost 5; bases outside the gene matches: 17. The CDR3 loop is CASINTGGTGFEYGYTF. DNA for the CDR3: TGTGCCAGCATTAACACGGGGGGGACAGGGTTTGAATATGGCTACACCTTC.

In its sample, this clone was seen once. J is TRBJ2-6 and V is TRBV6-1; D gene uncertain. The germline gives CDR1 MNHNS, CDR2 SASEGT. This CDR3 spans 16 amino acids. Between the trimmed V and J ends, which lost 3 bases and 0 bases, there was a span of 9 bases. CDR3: CASSEAVLSGANVLTF. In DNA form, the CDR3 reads TGTGCCAGCAGTGAGGCAGTCCTCTCTGGGGCCAACGTCCTGACTTTC.

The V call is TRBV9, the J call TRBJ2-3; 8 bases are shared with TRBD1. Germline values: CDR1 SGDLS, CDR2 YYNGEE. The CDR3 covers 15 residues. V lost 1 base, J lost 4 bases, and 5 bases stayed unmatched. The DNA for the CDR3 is TGTGCCAGCAGCGTAACAGGGGGTCCCGCAGATACGCAGTATTTT. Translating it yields CASSVTGGPADTQYF. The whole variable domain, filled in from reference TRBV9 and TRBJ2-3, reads DSGVTQTPKHLITATGQRVTLRCSPRSGDLSVYWYQQSLDQGLQFLIQYYNGEERAKGNILERFSAQQFPDLHSELNLSSLELGDSALYFCASSVTGGPADTQYFGPGTRLTVL.

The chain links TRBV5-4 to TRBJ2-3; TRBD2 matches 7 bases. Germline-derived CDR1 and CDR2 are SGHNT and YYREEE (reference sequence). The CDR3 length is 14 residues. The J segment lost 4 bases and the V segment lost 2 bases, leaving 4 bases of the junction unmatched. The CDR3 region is CASSFTSVADTQYF. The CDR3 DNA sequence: TGTGCCAGCAGCTTCACTAGCGTCGCAGATACGCAGTATTTT.

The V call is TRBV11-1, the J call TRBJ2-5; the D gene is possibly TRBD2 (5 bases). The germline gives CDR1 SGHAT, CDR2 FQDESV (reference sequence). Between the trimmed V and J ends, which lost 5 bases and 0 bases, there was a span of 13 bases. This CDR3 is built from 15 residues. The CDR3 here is CASSPDPGYQETQYF. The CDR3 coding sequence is TGTGCCAGCAGCCCAGATCCGGGGTACCAAGAGACCCAGTACTTC.

In DNA, the CDR3 is TGTGCCAGTAGCCGGGGGACAGGGCCCTACGAGCAGTACTTC. This gives the protein CASSRGTGPYEQYF. The gene calls are TRBV19 and TRBJ2-7; 9 bases are a match to TRBD1. V was pared by 6 bases and J by 2 bases, with 5 bases of the junction left unmatched. Germline V lookup: CDR1 LNHDA, CDR2 SQIVND (reference sequence). The CDR3 has 14 amino acids.

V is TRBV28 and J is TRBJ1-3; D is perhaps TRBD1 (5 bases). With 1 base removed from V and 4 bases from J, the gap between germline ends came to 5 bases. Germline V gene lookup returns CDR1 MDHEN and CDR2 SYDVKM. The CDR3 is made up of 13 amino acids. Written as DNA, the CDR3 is TGTGCCAGCAGTTTATCAGGGGGAAACACCATATATTTT. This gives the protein CASSLSGGNTIYF. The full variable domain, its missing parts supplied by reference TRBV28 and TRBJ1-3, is DVKVTQSSRYLVKRTGEKVFLECVQDMDHENMFWYRQDPGLGLRLIYFSYDVKMKEKGDIPEGYSVSREKKERFSLILESASTNQTSMYLCASSLSGGNTIYFGEGSWLTVV.

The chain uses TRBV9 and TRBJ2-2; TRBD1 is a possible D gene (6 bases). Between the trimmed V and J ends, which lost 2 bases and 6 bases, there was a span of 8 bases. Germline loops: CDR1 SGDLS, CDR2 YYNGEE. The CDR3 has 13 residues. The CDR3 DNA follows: TGTGCCAGCAGCGTGACAGGACCCGGGGAGCTGTTTTTT. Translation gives CASSVTGPGELFF.

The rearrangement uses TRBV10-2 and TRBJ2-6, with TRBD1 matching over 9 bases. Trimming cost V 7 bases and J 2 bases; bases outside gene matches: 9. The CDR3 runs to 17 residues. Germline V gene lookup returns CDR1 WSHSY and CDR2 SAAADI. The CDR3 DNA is TGCGCCAGCACCTGGACAGGGGAAGCGACTGGGGCCAACGTCCTGACTTTC. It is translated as CASTWTGEATGANVLTF.

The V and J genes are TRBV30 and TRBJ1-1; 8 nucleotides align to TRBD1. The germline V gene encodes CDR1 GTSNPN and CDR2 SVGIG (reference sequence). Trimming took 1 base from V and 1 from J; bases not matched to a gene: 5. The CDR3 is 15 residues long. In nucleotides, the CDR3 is TGTGCCTGGAGTGGAACAGGGGGTAAGAACACTGAAGCTTTCTTT. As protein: CAWSGTGGKNTEAFF.

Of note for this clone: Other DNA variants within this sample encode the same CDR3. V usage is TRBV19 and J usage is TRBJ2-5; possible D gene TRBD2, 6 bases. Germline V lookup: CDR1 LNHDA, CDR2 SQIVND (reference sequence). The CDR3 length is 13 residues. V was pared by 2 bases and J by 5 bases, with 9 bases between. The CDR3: CASSIRGSETQYF. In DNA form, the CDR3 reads TGTGCCAGTAGTATACGGGGGTCCGAGACCCAGTACTTC.

CDR3 protein: CASSRGTGQSYEQYF. In DNA form, the CDR3 reads TGTGCCAGTAGTAGGGGGACAGGCCAGTCCTACGAGCAGTACTTC. The chain employs TRBV19 and TRBJ2-7; TRBD1 matches 8 bases. Germline V gives CDR1 LNHDA, CDR2 SQIVND (reference sequence). The length of the CDR3 is 15 residues. Losses at the gene ends were 4 bases for V and 1 base for J; bases not matched to a gene: 6.

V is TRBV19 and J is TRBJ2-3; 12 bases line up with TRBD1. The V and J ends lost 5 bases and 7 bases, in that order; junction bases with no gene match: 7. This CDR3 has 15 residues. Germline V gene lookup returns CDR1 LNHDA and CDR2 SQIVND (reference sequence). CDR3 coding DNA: TGTGCCAGTAGTTTACCGGGACAGGGGGCGTATACGCAGTATTTT. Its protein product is CASSLPGQGAYTQYF.

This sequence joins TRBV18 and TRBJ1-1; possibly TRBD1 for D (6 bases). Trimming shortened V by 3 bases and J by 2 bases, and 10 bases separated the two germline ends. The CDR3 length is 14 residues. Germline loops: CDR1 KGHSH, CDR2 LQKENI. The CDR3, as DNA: TGTGCCAGCTCACCCGTGACAGGAAACACTGAAGCTTTCTTT. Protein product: CASSPVTGNTEAFF.

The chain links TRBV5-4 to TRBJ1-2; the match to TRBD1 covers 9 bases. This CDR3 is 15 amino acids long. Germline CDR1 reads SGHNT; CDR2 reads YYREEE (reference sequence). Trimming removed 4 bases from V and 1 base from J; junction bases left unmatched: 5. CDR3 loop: CASSPPGQGNYGYTF. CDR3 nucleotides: TGTGCCAGCAGCCCTCCGGGACAGGGTAACTATGGCTACACCTTC.

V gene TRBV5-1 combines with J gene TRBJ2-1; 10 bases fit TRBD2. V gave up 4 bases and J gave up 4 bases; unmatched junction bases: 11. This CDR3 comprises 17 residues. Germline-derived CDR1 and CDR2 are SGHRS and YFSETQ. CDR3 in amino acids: CASSPTGSSGGYNEQFF. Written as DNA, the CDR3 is TGCGCCAGCAGCCCTACAGGGTCTAGCGGGGGTTACAATGAGCAGTTCTTC.

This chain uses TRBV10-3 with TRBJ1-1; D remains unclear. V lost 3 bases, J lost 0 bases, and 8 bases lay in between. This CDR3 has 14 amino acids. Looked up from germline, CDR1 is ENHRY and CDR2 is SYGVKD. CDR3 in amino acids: CAISENRVNTEAFF. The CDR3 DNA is TGTGCCATCAGTGAAAATCGGGTGAACACTGAAGCTTTCTTT.